The subject of this entry is one TCR beta chain. This specimen comes from a study of untreated major depressive disorder. The CDR3 is made up of 15 amino acids. Trimming cost V 5 bases and J 6 bases, with 17 bases left between them. The germline CDR1 and CDR2 sequences are MNHEY and SVGAGI. Sequencing used immunoSEQ multiplex PCR; TCRdb keeps in-frame clones, though not all of them. Of tens of thousands of clones in the sample, roughly 91% are singletons; the top ten hold about 0.31%. The clonotype comes from a man aged 25 to 40 in good health. The sequencing input was CD4+ T cells from PBMCs. The rearrangement links TRBV6-5 to TRBJ2-1, with D uncertain. The CDR3 nucleotides read TGTGCCAGCAGTCACGGGCAATTTATCTTCAATGAGCAGTTCTTC. Protein sequence: CASSHGQFIFNEQFF.